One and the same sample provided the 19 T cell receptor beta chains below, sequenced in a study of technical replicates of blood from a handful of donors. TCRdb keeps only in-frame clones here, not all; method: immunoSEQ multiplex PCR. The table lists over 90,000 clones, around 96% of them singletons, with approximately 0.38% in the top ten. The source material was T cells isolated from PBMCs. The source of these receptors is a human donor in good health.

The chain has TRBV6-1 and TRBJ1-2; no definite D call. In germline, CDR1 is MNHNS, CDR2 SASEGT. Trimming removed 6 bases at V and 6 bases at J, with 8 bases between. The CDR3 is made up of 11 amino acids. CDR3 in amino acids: CASSWGDGYTF. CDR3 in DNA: TGTGCCAGCAGCTGGGGAGATGGCTACACCTTC.

CDR3 DNA sequence: TGTGCCAGCAGCCCACCCTACCCCGTCAGGGGAGCAGATACGCAGTATTTT. It specifies CASSPPYPVRGADTQYF. The chain carries TRBV11-3 and TRBJ2-3, with TRBD1 as a possible D gene (6 bases). V dropped 5 bases and J dropped 4 bases, with 22 bases sitting between them. The germline V gene has CDR1 SGHNT and CDR2 YENEEA. This CDR3 spans 17 amino acids.

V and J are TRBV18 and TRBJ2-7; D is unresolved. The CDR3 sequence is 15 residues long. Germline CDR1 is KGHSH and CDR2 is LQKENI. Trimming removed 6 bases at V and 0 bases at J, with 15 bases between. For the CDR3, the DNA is TGTGCCAGCTCCCCCACCCAGGAAAGCTCCTACGAGCAGTACTTC. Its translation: CASSPTQESSYEQYF. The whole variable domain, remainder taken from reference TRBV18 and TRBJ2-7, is NAGVMQNPRHLVRRRGQEARLRCSPMKGHSHVYWYRQLPEEGLKFMVYLQKENIIDESGMPKERFSAEFPKEGPSILRIQQVVRGDSAAYFCASSPTQESSYEQYFGPGTRLTVT.

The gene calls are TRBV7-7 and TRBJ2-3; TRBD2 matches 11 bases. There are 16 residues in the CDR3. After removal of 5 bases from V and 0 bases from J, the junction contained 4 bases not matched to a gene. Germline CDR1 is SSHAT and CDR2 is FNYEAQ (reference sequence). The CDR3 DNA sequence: TGTGCCAGCAGCGCTGGGACTAGCGGAAGCACAGATACGCAGTATTTT. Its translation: CASSAGTSGSTDTQYF. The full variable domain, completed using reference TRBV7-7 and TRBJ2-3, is GAGVSQSPRYKVTKRGQDVTLRCDPISSHATLYWYQQALGQGPEFLTYFNYEAQPDKSGLPSDRFSAERPEGSISTLTIQRTEQRDSAMYRCASSAGTSGSTDTQYFGPGTRLTVL.

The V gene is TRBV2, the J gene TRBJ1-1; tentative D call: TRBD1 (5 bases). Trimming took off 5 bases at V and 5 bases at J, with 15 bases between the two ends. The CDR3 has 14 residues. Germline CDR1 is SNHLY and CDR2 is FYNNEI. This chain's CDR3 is CASSYPGGSTEAFF. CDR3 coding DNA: TGTGCCAGCAGTTATCCCGGGGGGAGTACTGAAGCTTTCTTT.

The DNA for the CDR3 is TGTGCCAGCGAAGTTGGCGGGAGTGACAATGAGCAGTTCTTC. The encoded protein is CASEVGGSDNEQFF. The gene calls are TRBV7-2 and TRBJ2-1, with 7 bases that match TRBD2. V gave up 8 bases and J gave up 5 bases; unmatched junction bases: 9. This CDR3 is 14 amino acids long. Germline assignment: CDR1 SGHTA and CDR2 FQGNSA. Full variable domain (missing parts from reference TRBV7-2 and TRBJ2-1): GAGVSQSPSNKVTEKGKDVELRCDPISGHTALYWYRQSLGQGLEFLIYFQGNSAPDKSGLPSDRFSAERTGGSVSTLTIQRTQQEDSAVYLCASEVGGSDNEQFFGPGTRLTVL.

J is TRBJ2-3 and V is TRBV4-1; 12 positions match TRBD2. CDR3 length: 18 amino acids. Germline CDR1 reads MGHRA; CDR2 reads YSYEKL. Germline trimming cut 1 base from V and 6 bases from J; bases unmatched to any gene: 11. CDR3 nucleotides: TGCGCCAGCAGCCAAGGGCTCCAACTAGCGGGAGGTAGGGATACGCAGTATTTT. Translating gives CASSQGLQLAGGRDTQYF.

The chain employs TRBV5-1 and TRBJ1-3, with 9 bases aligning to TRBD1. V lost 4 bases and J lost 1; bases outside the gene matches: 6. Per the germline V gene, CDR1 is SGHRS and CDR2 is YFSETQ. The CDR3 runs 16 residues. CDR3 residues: CASSQAGTGSGNTIYF. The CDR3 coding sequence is TGCGCCAGCAGCCAGGCCGGGACAGGGTCTGGAAACACCATATATTTT.

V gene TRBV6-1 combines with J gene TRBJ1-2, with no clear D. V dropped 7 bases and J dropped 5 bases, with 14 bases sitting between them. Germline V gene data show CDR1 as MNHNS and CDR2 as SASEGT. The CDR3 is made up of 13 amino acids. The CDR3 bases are TGTGCCAGCAAAGTCGGCGGATTATATGGCTACACCTTC. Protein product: CASKVGGLYGYTF.

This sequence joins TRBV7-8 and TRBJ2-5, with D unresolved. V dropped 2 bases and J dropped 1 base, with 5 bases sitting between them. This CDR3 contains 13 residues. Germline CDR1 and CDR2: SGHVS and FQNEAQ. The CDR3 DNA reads TGTGCCAGCAGCTTATATATCCAAGAGACCCAGTACTTC. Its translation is CASSLYIQETQYF.

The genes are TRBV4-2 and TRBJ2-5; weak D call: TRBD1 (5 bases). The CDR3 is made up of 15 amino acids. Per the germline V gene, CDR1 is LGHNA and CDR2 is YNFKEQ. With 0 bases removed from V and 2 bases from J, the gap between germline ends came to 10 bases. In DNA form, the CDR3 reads TGTGCCAGCAGCCAAGAGGGGCAGGAGCAAGAGACCCAGTACTTC. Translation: CASSQEGQEQETQYF.

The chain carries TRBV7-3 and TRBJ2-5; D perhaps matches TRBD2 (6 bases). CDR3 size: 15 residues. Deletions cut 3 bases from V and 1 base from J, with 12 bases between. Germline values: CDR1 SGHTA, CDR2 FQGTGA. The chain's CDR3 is CASSFRDWRQETQYF. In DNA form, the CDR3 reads TGTGCCAGCAGCTTCCGGGACTGGCGCCAAGAGACCCAGTACTTC.

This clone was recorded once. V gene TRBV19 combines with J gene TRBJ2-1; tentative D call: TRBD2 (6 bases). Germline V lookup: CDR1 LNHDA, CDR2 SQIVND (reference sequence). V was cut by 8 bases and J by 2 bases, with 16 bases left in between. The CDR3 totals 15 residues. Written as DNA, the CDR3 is TGTGCCAGTCTCAACGGGAGAGTTGCCTACAATGAGCAGTTCTTC. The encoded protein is CASLNGRVAYNEQFF.

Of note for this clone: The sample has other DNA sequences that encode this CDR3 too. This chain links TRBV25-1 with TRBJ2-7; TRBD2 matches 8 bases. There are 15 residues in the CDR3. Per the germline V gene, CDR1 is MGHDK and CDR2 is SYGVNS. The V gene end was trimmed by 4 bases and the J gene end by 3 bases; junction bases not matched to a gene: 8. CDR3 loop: CASSGAGVGDYEQYF. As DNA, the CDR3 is TGTGCCAGCAGTGGAGCGGGAGTAGGGGACTACGAGCAGTACTTC.

In DNA form, the CDR3 reads TGTGCCAGCTCACCACCGCCGGGATCAGATACGCAGTATTTT. Protein: CASSPPPGSDTQYF. The chain recombines TRBV18 with TRBJ2-3; D may be TRBD2 (5 bases). Germline CDR1 and CDR2: KGHSH and LQKENI. Between the trimmed V and J ends, which lost 0 bases and 4 bases, there was a span of 8 bases. The CDR3 runs 14 residues. The full variable domain, rest sourced from reference TRBV18 and TRBJ2-3, is NAGVMQNPRHLVRRRGQEARLRCSPMKGHSHVYWYRQLPEEGLKFMVYLQKENIIDESGMPKERFSAEFPKEGPSILRIQQVVRGDSAAYFCASSPPPGSDTQYFGPGTRLTVL.

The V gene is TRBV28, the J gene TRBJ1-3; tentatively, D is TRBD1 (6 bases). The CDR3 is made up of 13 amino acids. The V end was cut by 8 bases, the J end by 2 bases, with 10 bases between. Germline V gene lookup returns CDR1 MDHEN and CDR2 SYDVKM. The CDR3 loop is CASEDSTGNTIYF. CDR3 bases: TGTGCCAGCGAGGACAGCACTGGAAACACCATATATTTT.

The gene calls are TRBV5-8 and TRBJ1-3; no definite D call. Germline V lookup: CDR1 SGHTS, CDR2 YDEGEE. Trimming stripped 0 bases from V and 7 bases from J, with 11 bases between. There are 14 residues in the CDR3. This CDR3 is CASSLVQTRNTIYF. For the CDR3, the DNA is TGTGCCAGCAGCTTGGTCCAGACCAGGAACACCATATATTTT.

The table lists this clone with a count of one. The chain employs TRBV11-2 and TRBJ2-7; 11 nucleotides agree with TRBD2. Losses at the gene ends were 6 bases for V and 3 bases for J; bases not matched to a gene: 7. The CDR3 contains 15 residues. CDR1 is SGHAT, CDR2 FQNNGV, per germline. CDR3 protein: CASRPTSGALYEQYF. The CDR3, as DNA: TGTGCCAGCAGGCCGACTAGCGGGGCCCTCTACGAGCAGTACTTC.

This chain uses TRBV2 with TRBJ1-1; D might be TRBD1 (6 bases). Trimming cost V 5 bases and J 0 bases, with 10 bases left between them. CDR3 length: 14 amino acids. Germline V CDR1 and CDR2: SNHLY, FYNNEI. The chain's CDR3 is CASSTRGMNTEAFF. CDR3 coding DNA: TGTGCCAGCAGTACCAGGGGCATGAACACTGAAGCTTTCTTT.